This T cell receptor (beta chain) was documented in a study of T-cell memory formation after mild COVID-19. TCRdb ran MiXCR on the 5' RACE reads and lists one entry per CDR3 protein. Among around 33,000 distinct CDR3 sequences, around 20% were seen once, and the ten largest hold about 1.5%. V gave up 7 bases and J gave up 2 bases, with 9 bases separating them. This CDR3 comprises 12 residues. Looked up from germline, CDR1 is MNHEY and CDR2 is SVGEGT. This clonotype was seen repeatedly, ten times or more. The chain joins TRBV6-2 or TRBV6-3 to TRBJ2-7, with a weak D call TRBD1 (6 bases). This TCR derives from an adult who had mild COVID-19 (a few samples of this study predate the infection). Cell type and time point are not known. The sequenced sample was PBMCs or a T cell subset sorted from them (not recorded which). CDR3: CASTDSPYEQYF. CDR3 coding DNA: TGTGCCAGCACGGACAGCCCCTACGAGCAGTACTTC.